The source of this T cell receptor beta chain is a study of blood T cell repertoires in COVID-19. Germline V gives CDR1 GTSNPN, CDR2 SVGIG (reference sequence). Trimming left V 0 bases short and J 13 bases short, with 16 bases between. CDR3 length: 14 amino acids. Original methodology: Estimated nucleated cell counts came from reference gene primer amplification. Only in-frame clones appear in the TCRdb table, and some are missing; sequencing was by immunoSEQ multiplex PCR. V and J calls and clone size are given by that table; D and trimming were obtained from the DNA. This table has some 80,000 clones, over 80% appearing once.

This receptor was identified in a man in his fifties or sixties with acute or convalescent COVID-19. The sequenced sample was peripheral blood. The chain has TRBV30 and TRBJ1-6; D possibly corresponds to TRBD1 (6 bases). This chain's CDR3 is CAWSVRTVPPPLHF. In nucleotides, the CDR3 is TGTGCCTGGAGTGTACGGACAGTACCTCCGCCCCTCCACTTT.